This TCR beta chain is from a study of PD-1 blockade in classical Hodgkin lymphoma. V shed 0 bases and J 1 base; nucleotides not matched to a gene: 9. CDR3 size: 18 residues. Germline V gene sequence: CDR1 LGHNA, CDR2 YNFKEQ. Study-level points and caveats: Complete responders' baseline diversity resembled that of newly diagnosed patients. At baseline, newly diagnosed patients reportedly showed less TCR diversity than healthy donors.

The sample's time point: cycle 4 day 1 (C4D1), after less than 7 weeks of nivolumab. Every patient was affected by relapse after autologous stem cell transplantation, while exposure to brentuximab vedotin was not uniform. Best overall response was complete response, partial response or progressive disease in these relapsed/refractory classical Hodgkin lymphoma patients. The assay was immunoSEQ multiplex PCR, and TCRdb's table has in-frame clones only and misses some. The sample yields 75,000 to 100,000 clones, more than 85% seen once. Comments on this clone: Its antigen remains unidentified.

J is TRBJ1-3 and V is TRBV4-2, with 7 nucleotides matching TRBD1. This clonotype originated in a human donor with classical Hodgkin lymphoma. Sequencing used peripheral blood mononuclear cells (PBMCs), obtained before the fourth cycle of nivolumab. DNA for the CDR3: TGTGCCAGCAGCCAAGAACCACAGGGGACCTATTCTGGAAACACCATATATTTT. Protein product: CASSQEPQGTYSGNTIYF.